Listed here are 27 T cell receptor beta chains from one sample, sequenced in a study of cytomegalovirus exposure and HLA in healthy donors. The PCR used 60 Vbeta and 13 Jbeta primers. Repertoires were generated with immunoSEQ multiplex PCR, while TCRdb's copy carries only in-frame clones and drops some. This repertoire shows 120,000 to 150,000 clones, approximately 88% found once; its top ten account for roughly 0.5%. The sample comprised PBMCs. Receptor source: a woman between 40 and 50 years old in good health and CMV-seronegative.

The CDR3 is CASRGGGPSSYNEQFF. The DNA of the CDR3 is TGTGCCAGCAGGGGAGGGGGGCCGAGCTCCTACAATGAGCAGTTCTTC. The gene calls are TRBV28 and TRBJ2-1, with D tentatively TRBD2 (7 bases). Germline CDR1 is MDHEN and CDR2 is SYDVKM. V shed 6 bases and J shed 0 bases, with 15 bases lying between them. This CDR3 comprises 16 residues.

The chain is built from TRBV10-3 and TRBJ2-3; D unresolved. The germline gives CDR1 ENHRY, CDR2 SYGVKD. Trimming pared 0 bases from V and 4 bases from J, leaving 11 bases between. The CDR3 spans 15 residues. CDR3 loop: CAISESRGRADTQYF. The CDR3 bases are TGTGCCATCAGTGAGTCTCGTGGGCGTGCAGATACGCAGTATTTT.

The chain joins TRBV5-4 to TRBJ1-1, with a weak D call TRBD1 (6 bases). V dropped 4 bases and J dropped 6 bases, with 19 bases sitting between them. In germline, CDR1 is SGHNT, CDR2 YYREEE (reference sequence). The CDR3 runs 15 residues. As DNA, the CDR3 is TGTGCCAGCAGCCTGGGGATACAGGGCGGTCCTGAAGCTTTCTTT. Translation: CASSLGIQGGPEAFF.

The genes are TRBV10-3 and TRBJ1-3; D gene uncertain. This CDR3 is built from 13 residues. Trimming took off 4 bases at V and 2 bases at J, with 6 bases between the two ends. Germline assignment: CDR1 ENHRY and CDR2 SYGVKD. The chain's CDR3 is CAISGYPGNTIYF. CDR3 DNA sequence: TGTGCCATCAGTGGCTACCCTGGAAACACCATATATTTT.

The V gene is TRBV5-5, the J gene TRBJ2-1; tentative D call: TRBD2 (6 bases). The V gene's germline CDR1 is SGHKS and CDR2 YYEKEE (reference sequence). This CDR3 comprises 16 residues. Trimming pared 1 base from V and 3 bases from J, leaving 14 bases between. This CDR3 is CASSLLGRRIYNEQFF. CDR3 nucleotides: TGTGCCAGCAGCTTGTTGGGGAGGAGGATCTACAATGAGCAGTTCTTC.

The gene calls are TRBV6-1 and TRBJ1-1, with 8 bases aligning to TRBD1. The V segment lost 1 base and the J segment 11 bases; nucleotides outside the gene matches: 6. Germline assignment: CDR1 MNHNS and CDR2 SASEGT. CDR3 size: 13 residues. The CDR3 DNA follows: TGTGCCAGCAGTGAAGAGCTCCACAGGGGGGCTTTCTTT. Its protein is CASSEELHRGAFF.

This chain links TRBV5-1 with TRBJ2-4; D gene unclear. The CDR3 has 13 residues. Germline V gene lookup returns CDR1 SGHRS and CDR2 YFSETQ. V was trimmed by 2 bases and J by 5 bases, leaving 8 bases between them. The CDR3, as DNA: TGCGCCAGCAGCTTAGAACCGGAAAACATTCAGTACTTC. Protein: CASSLEPENIQYF.

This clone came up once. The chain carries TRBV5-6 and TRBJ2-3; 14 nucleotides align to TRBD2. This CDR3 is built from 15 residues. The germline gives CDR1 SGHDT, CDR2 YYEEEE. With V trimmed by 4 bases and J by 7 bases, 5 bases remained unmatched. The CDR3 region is CASSRGLAGDYTQYF. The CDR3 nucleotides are TGTGCCAGCAGCAGGGGACTAGCGGGAGACTATACGCAGTATTTT.

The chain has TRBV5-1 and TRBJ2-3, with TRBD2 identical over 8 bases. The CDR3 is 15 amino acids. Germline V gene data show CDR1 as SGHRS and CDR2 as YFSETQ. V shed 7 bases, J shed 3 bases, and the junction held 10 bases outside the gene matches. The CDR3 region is CASWPSAGVTDTQYF. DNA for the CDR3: TGCGCCAGCTGGCCCTCAGCGGGAGTGACAGATACGCAGTATTTT.

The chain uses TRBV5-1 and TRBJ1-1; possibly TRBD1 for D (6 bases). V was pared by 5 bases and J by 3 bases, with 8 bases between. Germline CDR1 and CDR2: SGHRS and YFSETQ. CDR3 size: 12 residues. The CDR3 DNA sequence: TGCGCCAGCAGTGCAGGGGACACTGAAGCTTTCTTT. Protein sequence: CASSAGDTEAFF.

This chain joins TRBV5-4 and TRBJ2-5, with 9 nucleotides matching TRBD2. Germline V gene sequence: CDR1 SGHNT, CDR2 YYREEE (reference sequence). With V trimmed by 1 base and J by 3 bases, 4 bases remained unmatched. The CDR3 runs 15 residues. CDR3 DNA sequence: TGTGCCAGCAGCTTGAAGTTAGCGGGGGAAGAGACCCAGTACTTC. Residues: CASSLKLAGEETQYF.

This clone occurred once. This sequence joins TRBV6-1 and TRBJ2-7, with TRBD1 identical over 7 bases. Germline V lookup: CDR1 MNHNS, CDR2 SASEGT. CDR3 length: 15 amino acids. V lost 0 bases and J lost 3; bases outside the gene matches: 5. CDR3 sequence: CASSEAAGQDYEQYF. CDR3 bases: TGTGCCAGCAGTGAAGCCGCCGGACAGGACTACGAGCAGTACTTC.

The chain's CDR3 is CASSLPMSSGANVLTF. The CDR3, as DNA: TGTGCCAGCAGCTTGCCTATGAGCTCTGGGGCCAACGTCCTGACTTTC. This chain joins TRBV5-6 and TRBJ2-6; the D is unclear. Germline V CDR1 and CDR2: SGHDT, YYEEEE. The V and J ends lost 1 base and 0 bases respectively, with 8 bases between them. This CDR3 region has 16 residues.

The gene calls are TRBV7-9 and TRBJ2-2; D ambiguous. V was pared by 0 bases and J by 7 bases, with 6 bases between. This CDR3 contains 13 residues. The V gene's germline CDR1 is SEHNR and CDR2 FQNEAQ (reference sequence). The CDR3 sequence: CASSLASIGELFF. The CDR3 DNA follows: TGTGCCAGCAGCTTAGCTAGCATCGGGGAGCTGTTTTTT.

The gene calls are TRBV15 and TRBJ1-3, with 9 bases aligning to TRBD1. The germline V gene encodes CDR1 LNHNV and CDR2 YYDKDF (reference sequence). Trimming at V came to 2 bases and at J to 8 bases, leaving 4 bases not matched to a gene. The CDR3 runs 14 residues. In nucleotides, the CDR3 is TGTGCCACCAGCAGATGGACAGGGGAAGACACCATATATTTT. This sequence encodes CATSRWTGEDTIYF.

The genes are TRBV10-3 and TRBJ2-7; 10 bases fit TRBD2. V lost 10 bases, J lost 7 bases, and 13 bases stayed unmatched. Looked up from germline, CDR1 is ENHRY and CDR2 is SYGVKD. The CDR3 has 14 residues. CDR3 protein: CATATPSGSGEQYF. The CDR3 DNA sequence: TGTGCCACCGCCACCCCTAGCGGGAGTGGAGAGCAGTACTTC.

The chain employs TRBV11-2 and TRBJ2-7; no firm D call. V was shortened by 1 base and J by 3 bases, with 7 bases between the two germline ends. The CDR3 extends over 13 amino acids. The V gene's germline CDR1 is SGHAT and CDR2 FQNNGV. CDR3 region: CASSLVRGYEQYF. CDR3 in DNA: TGTGCCAGCAGCTTAGTTCGCGGCTACGAGCAGTACTTC. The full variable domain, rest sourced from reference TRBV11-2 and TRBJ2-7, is EAGVAQSPRYKIIEKRQSVAFWCNPISGHATLYWYQQILGQGPKLLIQFQNNGVVDDSQLPKDRFSAERLKGVDSTLKIQPAKLEDSAVYLCASSLVRGYEQYFGPGTRLTVT.

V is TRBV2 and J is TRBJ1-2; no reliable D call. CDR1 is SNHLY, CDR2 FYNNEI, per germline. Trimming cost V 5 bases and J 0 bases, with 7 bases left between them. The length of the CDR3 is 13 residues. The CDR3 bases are TGTGCCAGCAGTTCGACACCTAACTATGGCTACACCTTC. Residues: CASSSTPNYGYTF. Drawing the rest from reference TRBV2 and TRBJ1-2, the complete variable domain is EPEVTQTPSHQVTQMGQEVILRCVPISNHLYFYWYRQILGQKVEFLVSFYNNEISEKSEIFDDQFSVERPDGSNFTLKIRSTKLEDSAMYFCASSSTPNYGYTFGSGTRLTVV.

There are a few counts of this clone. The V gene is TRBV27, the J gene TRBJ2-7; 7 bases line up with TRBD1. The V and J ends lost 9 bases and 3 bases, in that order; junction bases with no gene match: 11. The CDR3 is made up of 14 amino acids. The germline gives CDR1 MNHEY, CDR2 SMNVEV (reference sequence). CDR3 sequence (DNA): TGTGCCAGTCAACCGGGACAGCGAGGCTACGAGCAGTACTTC. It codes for CASQPGQRGYEQYF.

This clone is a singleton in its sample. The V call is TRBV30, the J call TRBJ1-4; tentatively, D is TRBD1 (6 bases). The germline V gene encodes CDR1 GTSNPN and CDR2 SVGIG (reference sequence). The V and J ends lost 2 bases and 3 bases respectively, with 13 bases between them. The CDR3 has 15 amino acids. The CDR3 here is CAWSIRGAANEKLFF. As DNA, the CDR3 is TGTGCCTGGAGTATTCGGGGGGCGGCTAATGAAAAACTGTTTTTT.

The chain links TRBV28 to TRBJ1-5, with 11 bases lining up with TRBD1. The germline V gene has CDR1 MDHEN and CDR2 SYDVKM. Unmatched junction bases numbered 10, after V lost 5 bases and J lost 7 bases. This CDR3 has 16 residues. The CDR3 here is CASSPPPGTGGQPQHF. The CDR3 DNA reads TGTGCCAGCAGTCCACCTCCTGGGACAGGGGGGCAGCCCCAGCATTTT.

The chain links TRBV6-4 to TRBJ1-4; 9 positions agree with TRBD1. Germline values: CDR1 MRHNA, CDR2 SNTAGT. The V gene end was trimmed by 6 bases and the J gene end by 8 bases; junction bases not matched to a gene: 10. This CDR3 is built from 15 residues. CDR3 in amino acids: CASSPGTGPSEKLFF. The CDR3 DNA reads TGTGCCAGCAGCCCCGGGACAGGGCCGTCAGAAAAACTGTTTTTT.

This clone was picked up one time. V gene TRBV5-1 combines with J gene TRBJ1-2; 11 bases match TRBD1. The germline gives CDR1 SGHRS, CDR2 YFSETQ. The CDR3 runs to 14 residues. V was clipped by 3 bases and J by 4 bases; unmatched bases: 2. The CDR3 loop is CASSWGTGGYGYTF. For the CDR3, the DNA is TGCGCCAGCAGCTGGGGGACAGGGGGCTATGGCTACACCTTC.

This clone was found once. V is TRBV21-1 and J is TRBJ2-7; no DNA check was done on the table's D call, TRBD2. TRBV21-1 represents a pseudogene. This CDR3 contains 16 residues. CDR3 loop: CASSSTSGLTVYEQYF. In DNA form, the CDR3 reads TGTGCCAGCAGCTCGACTAGCGGCCTCACCGTTTACGAGCAGTACTTC.

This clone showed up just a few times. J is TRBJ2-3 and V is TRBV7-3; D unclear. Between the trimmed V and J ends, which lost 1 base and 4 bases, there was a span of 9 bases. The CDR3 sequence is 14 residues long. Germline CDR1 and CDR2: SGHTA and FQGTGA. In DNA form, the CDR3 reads TGTGCCAGCAGCTTAAATGGCGCGGCAGATACGCAGTATTTT. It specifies CASSLNGAADTQYF. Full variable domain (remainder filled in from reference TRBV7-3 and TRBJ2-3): GAGVSQTPSNKVTEKGKYVELRCDPISGHTALYWYRQSLGQGPEFLIYFQGTGAADDSGLPNDRFFAVRPEGSVSTLKIQRTERGDSAVYLCASSLNGAADTQYFGPGTRLTVL.

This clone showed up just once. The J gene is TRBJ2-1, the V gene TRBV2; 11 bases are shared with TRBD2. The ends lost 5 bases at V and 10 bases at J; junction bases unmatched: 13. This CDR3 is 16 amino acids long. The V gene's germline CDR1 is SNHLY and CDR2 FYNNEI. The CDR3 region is CASSPTGLAGGKEQFF. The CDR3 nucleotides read TGTGCCAGCAGTCCCACGGGGCTAGCGGGAGGAAAGGAGCAGTTCTTC.

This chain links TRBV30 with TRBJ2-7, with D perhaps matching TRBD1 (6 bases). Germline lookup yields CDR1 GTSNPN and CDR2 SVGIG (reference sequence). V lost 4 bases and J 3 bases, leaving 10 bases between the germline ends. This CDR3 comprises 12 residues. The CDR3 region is CAWTGANYEQYF. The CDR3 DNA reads TGTGCCTGGACAGGGGCGAACTACGAGCAGTACTTC.